The 22 T cell receptor beta chains given below trace back to one sample, sequenced in a study of blood T cells in healthy people across ages. Primers used in a second PCR of roughly 7 to 12 cycles were a sample-barcoded 5' primer and a J-beta primer mix. TCRdb used MiXCR to reprocess the 5' RACE reads, holding one entry per CDR3 protein. The sample has 600,000 or so distinct CDR3 sequences; approximately 21% are singletons. Material: blood. The origin of the receptors is a man between 65 and 80 years old in good health.

The rearrangement links TRBV27 to TRBJ1-5; the D gene is possibly TRBD1 (5 bases). V was trimmed by 0 bases and J by 6 bases, leaving 9 bases between them. There are 14 residues in the CDR3. Germline CDR1 MNHEY, CDR2 SMNVEV (reference sequence). CDR3 protein: CASSLSRGGQPQHF. The CDR3 bases are TGTGCCAGCAGTTTATCAAGGGGAGGTCAGCCCCAGCATTTT.

The chain employs TRBV2 and TRBJ2-5, with D possibly matching TRBD2 (5 bases). Germline V gene data show CDR1 as SNHLY and CDR2 as FYNNEI. The V end was cut by 5 bases, the J end by 11 bases, with 12 bases between. This CDR3 has 11 residues. The CDR3 region is CASSTFRGQYF. CDR3 DNA: TGTGCCAGCAGTACCTTTAGAGGGCAGTACTTC.

The J gene is TRBJ1-1, the V gene TRBV20-1; no firm D call. Germline loops: CDR1 DFQATT, CDR2 SNEGSKA (reference sequence). Trimming took off 0 bases at V and 0 bases at J, with 11 bases between the two ends. This CDR3 is built from 15 residues. This CDR3 reads CSARDFRRMNTEAFF. The CDR3 bases are TGCAGTGCTAGAGATTTCAGACGAATGAACACTGAAGCTTTCTTT.

This chain connects TRBV29-1 to TRBJ2-5; D is possibly TRBD2 (6 bases). Germline-derived CDR1 and CDR2 are SQVTM and ANQGSEA. Trimming left V 4 bases short and J 5 bases short, with 14 bases between. The length of the CDR3 is 13 residues. The CDR3 region has the DNA TGCAGCGTTGGTGGTGGGAGGTCGGAGACCCAGTACTTC. Its translation is CSVGGGRSETQYF. Filled out from reference TRBV29-1 and TRBJ2-5, the complete variable domain reads SAVISQKPSRDICQRGTSLTIQCQVDSQVTMMFWYRQQPGQSLTLIATANQGSEATYESGFVIDKFPISRPNLTFSTLTVSNMSPEDSSIYLCSVGGGRSETQYFGPGTRLLVL.

This chain uses TRBV7-2 with TRBJ1-5; TRBD1 matches at 8 bases. V lost 5 bases, J lost 5 bases, and 5 bases stayed unmatched. The CDR3 is 14 amino acids. Looked up from germline, CDR1 is SGHTA and CDR2 is FQGNSA. The CDR3 is CASSLQGAHQPQHF. CDR3 nucleotide sequence: TGTGCCAGCAGCCTGCAGGGGGCACATCAGCCCCAGCATTTT.

This chain uses TRBV20-1 with TRBJ2-3; D possibly corresponds to TRBD1 (6 bases). Germline lookup yields CDR1 DFQATT and CDR2 SNEGSKA (reference sequence). V lost 0 bases and J lost 4, with 11 bases in between. The CDR3 runs to 14 residues. The CDR3 nucleotides read TGCAGTGCTAGAGAGGACAGTTTATCAGATACGCAGTATTTT. It specifies CSAREDSLSDTQYF.

The V call is TRBV11-1, the J call TRBJ2-6; 7 bases line up with TRBD1. Trimming at V came to 6 bases and at J to 4 bases, leaving 6 bases not matched to a gene. CDR1 SGHAT and CDR2 FQDESV come from the germline V gene (reference sequence). The CDR3 spans 15 residues. This chain's CDR3 is CASSPDRLGANVLTF. The CDR3 coding sequence is TGTGCCAGCAGTCCGGACAGGCTCGGGGCCAACGTCCTGACTTTC.

This clonotype was counted only a few times. The rearrangement links TRBV28 to TRBJ2-4; D ambiguous. The germline V gene encodes CDR1 MDHEN and CDR2 SYDVKM. This CDR3 contains 16 residues. Trimming pared 2 bases from V and 0 bases from J, leaving 11 bases between. The CDR3 spells CASSLTGLLAKNIQYF. CDR3 bases: TGTGCCAGCAGTTTAACGGGCCTACTAGCCAAAAACATTCAGTACTTC.

A single count supports this clonotype. The chain links TRBV9 to TRBJ2-2, with D perhaps given as TRBD1 or TRBD2 (5 bases each). This CDR3 is built from 16 residues. Trimming left V 0 bases short and J 5 bases short, with 14 bases between. Germline lookup yields CDR1 SGDLS and CDR2 YYNGEE. CDR3 DNA: TGTGCCAGCAGCGTAGACACGGGACCCGGGACCGGGGAGCTGTTTTTT. It yields the protein CASSVDTGPGTGELFF.

This chain connects TRBV7-2 to TRBJ2-4; D unclear. CDR3 length equals 17 residues. V was shortened by 5 bases and J by 0 bases, with 17 bases between the two germline ends. Germline CDR1 and CDR2: SGHTA and FQGNSA. Here the CDR3 reads CASSPLRPAIAKNIQYF. Here the CDR3 DNA reads TGTGCCAGCAGCCCATTGAGACCAGCGATAGCCAAAAACATTCAGTACTTC.

The CDR3 DNA reads as TGTGCCAGCAATCTAGCGGGAGGGCTTGGGGAGACCCAGTACTTC. Encoded protein: CASNLAGGLGETQYF. The chain joins TRBV28 to TRBJ2-5, with TRBD2 matching over 12 bases. The CDR3 totals 15 residues. From germline, CDR1 is MDHEN and CDR2 SYDVKM. V lost 7 bases and J lost 5; bases outside the gene matches: 8.

About this clonotype: Its ends do not fully match the called genes, so a read error is possible. The rearrangement links TRBV29-1 to TRBJ2-5, with TRBD1 identical over 10 bases. CDR1 and CDR2 (germline): SQVTM, ANQGSEA. There are 13 residues in the CDR3. The CDR3 DNA reads as TGCAGCGCTGAAAGGGGACAGGGGGAGACCCAGTACTTC. Translated: CSAERGQGETQYF.

V is TRBV4-1 and J is TRBJ2-7, with D possibly called TRBD1 or TRBD2 (6 bases each). CDR3 length equals 17 residues. Deletions cut 2 bases from V and 0 bases from J, with 17 bases between. The germline gives CDR1 MGHRA, CDR2 YSYEKL. For the CDR3, the DNA is TGCGCCAGCAGCCAAACGGGGGCGTGGGAGGCCTCCTACGAGCAGTACTTC. It yields the protein CASSQTGAWEASYEQYF.

The J gene is TRBJ1-1, the V gene TRBV20-1, with D unresolved. Germline V gene data show CDR1 as DFQATT and CDR2 as SNEGSKA (reference sequence). The ends were cut back, 1 base at V and 8 bases at J, with 11 bases in the middle. CDR3 length equals 12 residues. Here the CDR3 reads CSARGEAFEAFF. CDR3 nucleotides: TGCAGTGCTAGAGGTGAGGCTTTCGAAGCTTTCTTT.

A few counts support this clonotype. This chain uses TRBV20-1 with TRBJ1-4; D is ambiguous. CDR1 is DFQATT, CDR2 SNEGSKA, per germline (reference sequence). This CDR3 comprises 14 residues. Trimming took off 0 bases at V and 0 bases at J, with 5 bases between the two ends. The CDR3 protein is CSAREGSTNEKLFF. In nucleotides, the CDR3 is TGCAGTGCTAGAGAGGGCTCAACTAATGAAAAACTGTTTTTT.

The chain carries TRBV20-1 and TRBJ2-5; 7 bases line up with TRBD1. Germline V gene lookup returns CDR1 DFQATT and CDR2 SNEGSKA (reference sequence). This CDR3 has 14 residues. The V segment lost 6 bases and the J segment 2 bases; nucleotides outside the gene matches: 9. This CDR3 is CSAQKGRGQETQYF. CDR3 bases: TGCAGTGCCCAGAAGGGCAGGGGGCAAGAGACCCAGTACTTC.

This clonotype was recorded a few times. The chain has TRBV5-1 and TRBJ1-2; TRBD1 is a possible D gene (5 bases). V dropped 1 base and J dropped 5 bases, with 12 bases sitting between them. CDR1 SGHRS and CDR2 YFSETQ come from the germline V gene. The length of the CDR3 is 14 residues. The CDR3, as DNA: TGCGCCAGCAGCTTGCGGGGGTCGGATTATGGCTACACCTTC. This translates into CASSLRGSDYGYTF.

This clonotype came up many times. The rearrangement joins TRBV7-2 to TRBJ2-5, with D unclear. V was trimmed by 1 base and J by 4 bases, leaving 7 bases between them. Looked up from germline, CDR1 is SGHTA and CDR2 is FQGNSA. This CDR3 region has 13 residues. CDR3 DNA sequence: TGTGCCAGCAGCTTAGAGGGCCGAGAGACCCAGTACTTC. Translated, it gives CASSLEGRETQYF.

Only a few counts were recorded for this clonotype. The J gene is TRBJ2-7, the V gene TRBV5-1; 7 bases align to TRBD2. CDR1 is SGHRS and CDR2 is YFSETQ in the germline V gene. The trim removed 2 bases at V and 5 bases at J, leaving 10 bases unmatched. CDR3 length: 15 residues. CDR3 sequence (DNA): TGCGCCAGCAGCTTCAGGATGCGGGGGTCTGACGAGCAGTACTTC. Amino acid sequence: CASSFRMRGSDEQYF.

The chain uses TRBV11-2 and TRBJ2-5; D might be TRBD1 or TRBD2, each matching 5 bases. The CDR3 runs 14 residues. CDR1 is SGHAT, CDR2 FQNNGV, per germline. V lost 2 bases, J lost 4 bases, and 11 bases lay in between. CDR3 coding DNA: TGTGCCAGCAGCTTAAGGGGTCTAGCAGAGACCCAGTACTTC. Its translation: CASSLRGLAETQYF. Drawing the rest from reference TRBV11-2 and TRBJ2-5, the complete variable domain is EAGVAQSPRYKIIEKRQSVAFWCNPISGHATLYWYQQILGQGPKLLIQFQNNGVVDDSQLPKDRFSAERLKGVDSTLKIQPAKLEDSAVYLCASSLRGLAETQYFGPGTRLLVL.

This clonotype has just a few counts. This sequence joins TRBV5-6 and TRBJ2-3; 9 positions agree with TRBD2. V was pared by 2 bases and J by 4 bases, with 5 bases of the junction left unmatched. The V gene's germline CDR1 is SGHDT and CDR2 YYEEEE. The CDR3 sequence is 15 residues long. CDR3 bases: TGTGCCAGCAGCTTACGCGGGAGGGCCGCAGATACGCAGTATTTT. Protein product: CASSLRGRAADTQYF.

The J gene is TRBJ2-5, the V gene TRBV12-3 or TRBV12-4, with 10 bases lining up with TRBD2. V shed 5 bases, J shed 4 bases, and the junction held 7 bases outside the gene matches. The CDR3 is 15 amino acids. The CDR3 DNA sequence: TGTGCCAGCAGTCAGATAGCGGGAGGAGGAGAGACCCAGTACTTC. Its translation: CASSQIAGGGETQYF.